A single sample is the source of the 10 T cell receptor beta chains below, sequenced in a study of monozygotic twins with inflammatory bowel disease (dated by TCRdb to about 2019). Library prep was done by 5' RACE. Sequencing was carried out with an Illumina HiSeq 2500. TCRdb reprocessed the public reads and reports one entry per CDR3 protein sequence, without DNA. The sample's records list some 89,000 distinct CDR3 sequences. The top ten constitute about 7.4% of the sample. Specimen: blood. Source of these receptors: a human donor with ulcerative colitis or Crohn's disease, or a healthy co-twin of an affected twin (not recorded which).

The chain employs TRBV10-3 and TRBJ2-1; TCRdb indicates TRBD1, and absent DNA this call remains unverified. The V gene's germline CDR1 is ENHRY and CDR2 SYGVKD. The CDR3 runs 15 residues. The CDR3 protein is CAIRASGSLGNEQFF.

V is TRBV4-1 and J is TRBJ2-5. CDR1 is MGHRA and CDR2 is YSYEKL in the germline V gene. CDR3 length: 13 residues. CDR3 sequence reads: CASSQGLQETQYF.

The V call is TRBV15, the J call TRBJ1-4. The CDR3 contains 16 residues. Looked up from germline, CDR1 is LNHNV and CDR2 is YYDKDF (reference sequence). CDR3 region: CATSRGGGATNEKLFF.

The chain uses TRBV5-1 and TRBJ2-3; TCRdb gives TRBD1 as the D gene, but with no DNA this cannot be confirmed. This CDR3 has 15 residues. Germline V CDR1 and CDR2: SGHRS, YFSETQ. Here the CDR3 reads CASSLAGGKTDTQYF.

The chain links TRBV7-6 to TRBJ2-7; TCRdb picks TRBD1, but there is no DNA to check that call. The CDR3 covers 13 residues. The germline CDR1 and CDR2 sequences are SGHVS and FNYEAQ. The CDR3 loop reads CASSSGGQNEQYF.

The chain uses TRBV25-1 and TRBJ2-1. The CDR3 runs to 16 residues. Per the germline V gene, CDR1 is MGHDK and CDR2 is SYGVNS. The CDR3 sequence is CASSEYGVGTYNEQFF.

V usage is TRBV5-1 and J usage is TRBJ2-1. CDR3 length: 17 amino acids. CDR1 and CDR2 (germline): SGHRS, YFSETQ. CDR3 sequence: CASSLAKGGSSYNEQFF.

Here the CDR3 reads CASSSPTVHRGIVGPNSPLHF. The chain recombines TRBV11-1 with TRBJ1-6; TCRdb gives TRBD1 as the D gene, but with no DNA this cannot be confirmed. This CDR3 region has 21 residues. CDR1 SGHAT and CDR2 FQDESV come from the germline V gene (reference sequence).

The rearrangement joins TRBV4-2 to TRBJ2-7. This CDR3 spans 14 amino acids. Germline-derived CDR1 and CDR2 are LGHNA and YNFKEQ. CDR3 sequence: CASSPDLSFYEQYF.

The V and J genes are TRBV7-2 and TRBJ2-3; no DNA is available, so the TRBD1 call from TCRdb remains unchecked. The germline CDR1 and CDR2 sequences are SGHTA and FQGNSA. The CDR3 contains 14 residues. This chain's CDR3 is CASRGGGSGDTQYF.